This is a list of T cell receptor beta chains from one sample in a study of blood T cell repertoires in COVID-19. This table comes from immunoSEQ multiplex PCR, and its TCRdb copy is limited to in-frame clones, with some not included. This table holds more than 300,000 clones, 80% to 95% found once. Sequences were obtained from PBMCs or T cells enriched from blood (not recorded which). Receptor source: a woman aged 40 to 50 who had been exposed to COVID-19. Both conserved end residues are part of each CDR3. A D gene is named only where the DNA matches it firmly. Part of the rows lack a size; the others show once, few, many or a class for expanded clones.

J: TRBJ1-2; V: TRBV29-1; D: NA; size: NA; DNA: TGCAGCGTTACACAAAACTATGGCTACACCTTC; CDR3: CSVTQNYGYTF
J: TRBJ1-5; V: TRBV19; D: NA; size: NA; DNA: TGTGCCAGTAGTAATCCGGGACAAGGGTCCGCGGGCAATCAGCCCCAGCATTTT; CDR3: CASSNPGQGSAGNQPQHF
J: TRBJ1-2; V: TRBV11-3; D: TRBD1; size: NA; DNA: TGTGCCAGCAGCCCAACAGGGGGCAATGGCTACACCTTC; CDR3: CASSPTGGNGYTF
J: TRBJ1-2; V: TRBV3-1/TRBV3-2; D: NA; size: NA; DNA: TGTGCCAGCAGCCAAGGCAGGGCCTATGGCTACACCTTC; CDR3: CASSQGRAYGYTF
J: TRBJ1-3; V: TRBV10-3; D: NA; size: NA; DNA: TGTGCCACCGCCGGCGGGCCGAGCTCTGGAAACACCATATATTTT; CDR3: CATAGGPSSGNTIYF
J: TRBJ2-2; V: TRBV3-1/TRBV3-2; D: NA; size: NA; DNA: TGTGCCAGCAGCCCTAGGGGGGGCCGGATCGGGGAGCTGTTTTTT; CDR3: CASSPRGGRIGELFF
J: TRBJ2-7; V: TRBV6-2/TRBV6-3; D: NA; size: NA; DNA: TGTGCCAGCAGGCCTACGGGAGCCCGTATCTACGAGCAGTACTTC; CDR3: CASRPTGARIYEQYF
J: TRBJ1-1; V: TRBV7-9; D: TRBD1; size: NA; DNA: TGTGCCAGCAGCCTAGGACAGGCGAACACTGAAGCTTTCTTT; CDR3: CASSLGQANTEAFF
J: TRBJ1-1; V: TRBV2; D: NA; size: NA; DNA: TGTGCCAGCAGTGAAAATCAGGGGCACACTGAAGCTTTCTTT; CDR3: CASSENQGHTEAFF
J: TRBJ1-1; V: TRBV7-2; D: NA; size: NA; DNA: TGTGCCAGCTTGGCCCCGTTGACTGAAGCTTTCTTT; CDR3: CASLAPLTEAFF
J: TRBJ1-3; V: TRBV9; D: NA; size: NA; DNA: TGTGCCAGCAGCGTCTTGGCTCGGGACACAAACAGAGGAAACACCATATATTTT; CDR3: CASSVLARDTNRGNTIYF
J: TRBJ2-1; V: TRBV7-9; D: TRBD2; size: few; DNA: TGTGCCAGCAGCTTAGTTAGCGGGAGGGCCAGTGAGCAGTTCTTC; CDR3: CASSLVSGRASEQFF
J: TRBJ1-1; V: TRBV2; D: NA; size: NA; DNA: TGTGCCAGCAGTGAAATAACAGGACGGGCGGCGTACACTGAAGCTTTCTTT; CDR3: CASSEITGRAAYTEAFF
J: TRBJ2-3; V: TRBV2; D: TRBD1; size: NA; DNA: TGTGCCAGCAGTGCCGGGACAGGGGTCGAGTATTTT; CDR3: CASSAGTGVEYF
J: TRBJ2-4; V: TRBV7-2; D: TRBD2; size: NA; DNA: TGTGCCAGCAGCTTAGCCGGGACTAGCGGGAGGGAAAACATTCAGTACTTC; CDR3: CASSLAGTSGRENIQYF